This TCR beta chain was documented in a study of T cell responses to AZD1222 COVID-19 vaccine. Regarding the study as a whole: Elevations in Spike-specific TCR breadth and depth followed administration of two AZD1222 doses.

Germline-derived CDR1 and CDR2 are SGHNT and YYREEE (reference sequence). Trimming removed 3 bases from V and 1 base from J, with 13 bases in between. CDR3 length equals 15 residues. Points on this clone: What it binds is not known.

Clones were sequenced by immunoSEQ multiplex PCR, and TCRdb holds only the in-frame ones, with some missing. Among approximately 120,000 clones, 65% to 90% were seen once, and the ten largest hold about a quarter. Samples with a second dose at about 4 or about 12 weeks were pooled together. Sequences were derived from peripheral blood, sampled 28 days after the second AZD1222 dose. The chain uses TRBV5-4 and TRBJ1-1, with D maybe TRBD1 (5 bases). The sequence was collected from an adult who received the AZD1222 COVID-19 vaccine. The CDR3 is CASSWGGSTNTEAFF. For the CDR3, the DNA is TGTGCCAGCAGCTGGGGGGGGAGTACGAACACTGAAGCTTTCTTT.